These 5 T cell receptor beta chains share one sample of origin, sequenced in a study of beta chain features in type 1 diabetes. TCRB transcripts that were expressed got sequenced, as all of the isolated RNA had been reverse transcribed. Measured with immunoSEQ multiplex PCR; TCRdb has only the in-frame clones, and not every one. The table lists 150,000 to 170,000 clones, under 9.5% of them singletons. The source material was central memory CD4+ T cells from blood. The receptors stem from a man in his late teens or twenties in good health.

This clone was picked up a small number of times. V usage is TRBV4-2 and J usage is TRBJ1-5; TRBD1 might be the D (5 bases). Deletions cut 0 bases from V and 7 bases from J, with 7 bases between. The CDR3 covers 13 residues. The germline V gene has CDR1 LGHNA and CDR2 YNFKEQ. CDR3 loop: CASSQDTGQPQHF. For the CDR3, the DNA is TGTGCCAGCAGCCAAGATACAGGCCAGCCCCAGCATTTT.

This clone was counted only a few times. The genes are TRBV5-4 and TRBJ2-7, with 8 bases fitting TRBD2. The CDR3 consists of 15 residues. Looked up from germline, CDR1 is SGHNT and CDR2 is YYREEE (reference sequence). After removal of 2 bases from V and 2 bases from J, the junction contained 6 bases not matched to a gene. The CDR3 loop reads CASSFRSSGPYEQYF. In nucleotides, the CDR3 is TGTGCCAGCAGCTTCCGGTCTAGCGGGCCCTACGAGCAGTACTTC.

This clone was seen a few times. The rearrangement joins TRBV7-3 to TRBJ1-1; a weak D match, TRBD1 (5 bases). CDR1 and CDR2 (germline): SGHTA, FQGTGA. V lost 1 base to trimming and J lost 0 bases, with 9 bases between them. CDR3 size: 15 residues. CDR3: CASSLMGGMNTEAFF. The DNA for the CDR3 is TGTGCCAGCAGCTTAATGGGGGGAATGAACACTGAAGCTTTCTTT.

The chain has TRBV28 and TRBJ2-1; 10 nucleotides agree with TRBD2. The CDR3 contains 17 residues. Per the germline V gene, CDR1 is MDHEN and CDR2 is SYDVKM. V lost 8 bases and J lost 7; bases outside the gene matches: 17. CDR3 residues: CASPIAGGLQGSNEQFF. Here the CDR3 DNA reads TGTGCCAGCCCAATAGCGGGAGGCCTACAGGGGAGTAATGAGCAGTTCTTC.

The V and J genes are TRBV27 and TRBJ1-5; weak D call: TRBD1 (5 bases). CDR1 is MNHEY and CDR2 is SMNVEV in the germline V gene (reference sequence). Trimming removed 2 bases from V and 6 bases from J, with 8 bases in between. This CDR3 is 13 amino acids long. The DNA for the CDR3 is TGTGCCAGCAGTTTAGTAAGGGGTCAGCCCCAGCATTTT. Encoded protein: CASSLVRGQPQHF.